The rows below give T cell receptor beta chains drawn from one sample of a study of CD8+ T cells in alopecia areata. Measured with immunoSEQ multiplex PCR; TCRdb has only the in-frame clones, and not every one. The sample lists 150,000 to 200,000 clones, over 50% occurring once. This specimen consisted of CD4+ T cells sorted from blood, obtained at week 0. The source is a human donor with alopecia areata. Each CDR3 is given with its conserved first and last residue. Fields, in order: D gene, clone size, V gene, J gene, CDR3 protein, CDR3 DNA. The D gene is left open where the match is weak. Clone size appears in some rows only: once, few, many, or a class for an expanded clone.

.	.	TRBV27	TRBJ2-2	CASSLYRSGELFF	TGTGCCAGCAGTTTATACAGGTCCGGGGAGCTGTTTTTT
TRBD2	.	TRBV5-1	TRBJ2-5	CASSLAAGFGETQYF	TGCGCCAGCAGCTTGGCAGCGGGGTTCGGAGAGACCCAGTACTTC
.	.	TRBV5-1	TRBJ2-7	CASSNGGEGAAGQQYF	TGCGCCAGCAGTAATGGAGGGGAAGGGGCCGCCGGGCAGCAGTACTTC
.	.	TRBV4-1	TRBJ1-5	CASSPHRDSNQPQHF	TGCGCCAGCAGCCCACACAGGGATAGCAATCAGCCCCAGCATTTT
.	.	TRBV14	TRBJ1-2	CASSQVRGDF	TGTGCCAGCAGCCAAGTTCGGGGAGACTTC
TRBD1	.	TRBV30	TRBJ2-5	CAWSSGTGGLETQYF	TGTGCCTGGAGTTCCGGGACAGGGGGTTTGGAGACCCAGTACTTC
.	few	TRBV6-1	TRBJ1-5	CASSEGSGYGNQPQHF	TGTGCCAGCAGTGAAGGGTCCGGTTATGGCAATCAGCCCCAGCATTTT
TRBD1	.	TRBV5-4	TRBJ2-7	CASSSDRGYEQYF	TGTGCCAGCAGCTCAGACAGGGGCTACGAGCAGTACTTC
.	few	TRBV7-6	TRBJ1-5	CASSLDGPTNQPQHF	TGTGCCAGCAGCTTAGACGGGCCGACAAATCAGCCCCAGCATTTT
.	few	TRBV7-9	TRBJ1-6	CASNSANSVNSPLHF	TGTGCCAGCAACTCGGCCAACAGCGTCAATTCACCCCTCCACTTT
.	once	TRBV10-2	TRBJ2-2	CASSEQHTGELFF	TGCGCCAGCAGTGAGCAGCACACCGGGGAGCTGTTTTTT
.	.	TRBV7-8	TRBJ1-6	CASSLGQGYSPLHF	TGTGCCAGCAGCTTGGGGCAGGGCTATTCACCCCTCCACTTT
.	.	TRBV25-1	TRBJ1-4	CASSESEGPNEKLFF	TGTGCCAGCAGTGAATCGGAGGGACCTAATGAAAAACTGTTTTTT
.	few	TRBV7-9	TRBJ1-1	CASSLGGLGRSTEAFF	TGTGCCAGCAGCTTAGGAGGTCTGGGAAGGTCAACTGAAGCTTTCTTT
.	once	TRBV4-1	TRBJ2-7	CASSQGRPYEQYF	TGCGCCAGCAGCCAGGGCAGACCCTACGAGCAGTACTTC
TRBD2	once	TRBV29-1	TRBJ2-2	CSVLLAGGHTGELFF	TGCAGCGTCCTACTAGCGGGGGGACACACCGGGGAGCTGTTTTTT
TRBD2	.	TRBV29-1	TRBJ2-3	CSVEEAGSDTQYF	TGCAGCGTTGAAGAAGCGGGATCCGATACGCAGTATTTT
TRBD2	.	TRBV30	TRBJ2-3	CAWSVGAAGGPTDTQYF	TGTGCCTGGAGTGTTGGAGCGGCGGGGGGGCCCACAGATACGCAGTATTTT
.	once	TRBV6-5	TRBJ1-2	CASRRGSGYTF	TGTGCCAGCCGACGGGGGAGTGGCTACACCTTC
.	.	TRBV30	TRBJ1-5	CAWSGKGLGPHQPQHF	TGTGCCTGGAGTGGTAAGGGCTTGGGGCCCCATCAGCCCCAGCATTTT
.	.	TRBV7-9	TRBJ2-1	CASSLGRVAYNEQFF	TGTGCCAGCAGCTTAGGTAGGGTTGCCTACAATGAGCAGTTCTTC
.	.	TRBV19	TRBJ1-2	CASRAEVFGYTF	TGTGCCAGTAGGGCGGAGGTCTTTGGCTACACCTTC
.	.	TRBV30	TRBJ2-7	CAWSVPSPSAAEQYF	TGTGCCTGGAGTGTACCCTCCCCCAGCGCCGCCGAGCAGTACTTC
TRBD1	.	TRBV5-6	TRBJ1-2	CASSSGQGEGYTF	TGTGCCAGCAGCTCCGGACAGGGCGAGGGCTACACCTTC
.	.	TRBV29-1	TRBJ2-3	CSVSSPAGTDTQYF	TGCAGCGTATCCTCCCCGGCGGGGACAGATACGCAGTATTTT
.	few	TRBV23-1	TRBJ1-6	CASSQGSATARDPYNSPLHF	TGCGCCAGCAGTCAAGGATCTGCGACTGCTAGGGATCCTTACAATTCACCCCTCCACTTT
.	.	TRBV2	TRBJ2-1	CASRLRNEQFF	TGTGCCAGCAGACTCCGCAATGAGCAGTTCTTC
.	few	TRBV10-3	TRBJ2-4	CAISPVASDIQYF	TGTGCCATCAGTCCGGTCGCGTCGGACATTCAGTACTTC
.	.	TRBV25-1	TRBJ1-5	CASSYGNQPQHF	TGTGCCAGCAGCTACGGGAATCAGCCCCAGCATTTT
TRBD1	few	TRBV30	TRBJ1-5	CAWTQGVGQPQHF	TGTGCCTGGACCCAGGGGGTGGGTCAGCCCCAGCATTTT
TRBD1	.	TRBV2	TRBJ1-2	CASSEGVMTGADYGYTF	TGTGCCAGCAGTGAAGGGGTTATGACAGGGGCGGACTATGGCTACACCTTC
TRBD1	.	TRBV5-1	TRBJ2-7	CASSGVDRGAYEQYF	TGCGCCAGCAGCGGAGTGGACAGGGGTGCGTACGAGCAGTACTTC
TRBD1	once	TRBV2	TRBJ1-5	CASRGQGKQPQHF	TGTGCCAGCAGGGGACAGGGGAAACAGCCCCAGCATTTT
TRBD1	few	TRBV10-3	TRBJ2-1	CAISQQGNEQFF	TGTGCCATCAGTCAACAGGGGAATGAGCAGTTCTTC